Below are 25 T cell receptor beta chains sequenced from a single sample in a study of blood T cell repertoires in COVID-19. The method was immunoSEQ multiplex PCR; TCRdb's version includes in-frame clones alone and lacks a portion of them. The data contain about 78,000 clones, around nine tenths of them singletons. Material for sequencing was peripheral blood. These receptors all come from a man aged 50 to 60 with active or convalescent COVID-19.

The J gene is TRBJ1-3, the V gene TRBV20-1; weak D call: TRBD1 (5 bases). V was cut by 3 bases and J by 2 bases, with 11 bases left in between. Germline V CDR1 and CDR2: DFQATT, SNEGSKA (reference sequence). The CDR3 runs 14 residues. CDR3 DNA: TGCAGTGCTAGTAGGGGATCTACTGGAAACACCATATATTTT. Translated, it gives CSASRGSTGNTIYF.

This clone has only one observation. This chain uses TRBV9 with TRBJ1-2, with D unresolved. Germline CDR1 and CDR2: SGDLS and YYNGEE. The CDR3 is made up of 16 amino acids. The ends were cut back, 0 bases at V and 0 bases at J, with 12 bases in the middle. The CDR3 region is CASSVGGGAPNYGYTF. CDR3 nucleotide sequence: TGTGCCAGCAGCGTAGGAGGCGGAGCCCCTAACTATGGCTACACCTTC.

The V call is TRBV6-4, the J call TRBJ2-1; 7 nucleotides match TRBD2. CDR1 and CDR2 (germline): MRHNA, SNTAGT. V was pared by 0 bases and J by 7 bases, with 15 bases of the junction left unmatched. The CDR3 covers 18 residues. The DNA of the CDR3 is TGTGCCAGCAGTGACTCTCCCAGCGGGGCCGCCTGGGGGAATGAGCAGTTCTTC. Encoded protein: CASSDSPSGAAWGNEQFF.

The chain uses TRBV28 and TRBJ2-3; 7 bases fit TRBD1. The V gene's germline CDR1 is MDHEN and CDR2 SYDVKM. The CDR3 extends over 15 amino acids. The ends lost 5 bases at V and 0 bases at J; junction bases unmatched: 5. Written as DNA, the CDR3 is TGTGCCAGCAGTCGGACAGGATTTAGCACAGATACGCAGTATTTT. Protein: CASSRTGFSTDTQYF.

V usage is TRBV2 and J usage is TRBJ2-1; possible D gene TRBD2, 6 bases. Trimming left V 3 bases short and J 2 bases short, with 14 bases between. The CDR3 contains 16 residues. Germline-derived CDR1 and CDR2 are SNHLY and FYNNEI. CDR3 region: CASSDRLVLTYNEQFF. The CDR3 nucleotides are TGTGCCAGCAGTGACAGACTAGTCCTAACCTACAATGAGCAGTTCTTC.

This chain joins TRBV4-1 and TRBJ2-1, with no clear D. The CDR3 length is 14 residues. CDR1 and CDR2 from the germline V gene are MGHRA and YSYEKL. V was cut by 1 base and J by 6 bases, with 10 bases left in between. CDR3 nucleotide sequence: TGCGCCAGCAGCCAAGGAGACGGCGGCAATGAGCAGTTCTTC. It specifies CASSQGDGGNEQFF.

The chain is built from TRBV19 and TRBJ2-2, with 10 bases aligning to TRBD1. Trimming took 2 bases from V and 5 from J; bases not matched to a gene: 8. Germline CDR1 is LNHDA and CDR2 is SQIVND (reference sequence). This CDR3 has 17 residues. CDR3 DNA: TGTGCCAGTAGTATAAAAGGGACAGGGGCGGGGACCGGGGAGCTGTTTTTT. Translating gives CASSIKGTGAGTGELFF.

V is TRBV19 and J is TRBJ1-5, with D maybe TRBD1 (5 bases). Per germline, CDR1 LNHDA and CDR2 SQIVND (reference sequence). V shed 6 bases and J shed 6 bases, with 18 bases lying between them. The CDR3 runs to 15 residues. This chain's CDR3 is CASSGDLLPSQPQHF. The CDR3 bases are TGTGCCAGTAGCGGGGACTTATTGCCTTCTCAGCCCCAGCATTTT.

The chain is built from TRBV7-9 and TRBJ2-7; 8 bases agree with TRBD2. Germline V gene lookup returns CDR1 SEHNR and CDR2 FQNEAQ (reference sequence). With 5 bases clipped from V and 2 bases from J, the junction kept 5 bases outside the gene matches. CDR3 length equals 14 residues. CDR3 sequence reads: CASSRRGAAYEQYF. As DNA, the CDR3 is TGTGCCAGCAGCCGGCGGGGGGCAGCCTACGAGCAGTACTTC.

This clone showed up many times. The chain recombines TRBV29-1 with TRBJ1-1, with TRBD1 identical over 7 bases. The CDR3 runs 12 residues. V dropped 4 bases and J dropped 8; count of bases not matched to a gene: 7. Germline V gene lookup returns CDR1 SQVTM and CDR2 ANQGSEA. CDR3 amino acids: CSVVPRGIEAFF. CDR3 nucleotides: TGCAGCGTTGTTCCCAGGGGGATAGAAGCTTTCTTT.

The chain recombines TRBV2 with TRBJ2-7, with 11 positions matching TRBD2. CDR1 SNHLY and CDR2 FYNNEI come from the germline V gene. Unmatched junction bases numbered 8, after V lost 10 bases and J lost 0 bases. This CDR3 has 15 residues. Here the CDR3 DNA reads TGTGCCACAGAAACTAGCGGGGGACTCTCCTACGAGCAGTACTTC. Translating it yields CATETSGGLSYEQYF.

The rearrangement joins TRBV28 to TRBJ2-5; TRBD2 agrees at 14 bases. The CDR3 sequence is 19 residues long. The V segment lost 4 bases and the J segment 0 bases; nucleotides outside the gene matches: 10. CDR1 MDHEN and CDR2 SYDVKM come from the germline V gene. The CDR3 sequence: CASSSTSGGAILYQETQYF. CDR3 in DNA: TGTGCCAGCAGTTCGACTAGCGGGGGGGCGATTTTGTACCAAGAGACCCAGTACTTC.

The rearrangement uses TRBV6-5 and TRBJ2-7, with TRBD1 matching 12 bases. Trimming removed 7 bases from V and 7 bases from J; junction bases left unmatched: 8. The CDR3 consists of 14 residues. From germline, CDR1 is MNHEY and CDR2 SVGAGI. This CDR3 is CASNPGQGAGEQYV. For the CDR3, the DNA is TGTGCCAGCAACCCGGGACAGGGGGCCGGAGAGCAGTACGTC.

The genes are TRBV6-5 and TRBJ1-6; a weak D match, TRBD1 (5 bases). Germline lookup yields CDR1 MNHEY and CDR2 SVGAGI. The CDR3 is 14 residues long. V was shortened by 4 bases and J by 10 bases, with 14 bases between the two germline ends. In nucleotides, the CDR3 is TGTGCCAGCAGTTTAAGGGGTGGGCAGTCACCCCTCCACTTT. Translated: CASSLRGGQSPLHF.

The chain couples TRBV29-1 to TRBJ1-4; 9 nucleotides align to TRBD1. V gave up 6 bases and J gave up 7 bases; unmatched junction bases: 9. CDR1 SQVTM and CDR2 ANQGSEA come from the germline V gene. The CDR3 sequence is 14 residues long. Here the CDR3 DNA reads TGCAGCGTCGCGTCCGGGACAGGGATTGAAAAACTGTTTTTT. This sequence encodes CSVASGTGIEKLFF. The variable domain in full, with the rest retrieved from reference TRBV29-1 and TRBJ1-4, is SAVISQKPSRDICQRGTSLTIQCQVDSQVTMMFWYRQQPGQSLTLIATANQGSEATYESGFVIDKFPISRPNLTFSTLTVSNMSPEDSSIYLCSVASGTGIEKLFFGSGTQLSVL.

The chain employs TRBV30 and TRBJ2-3; TRBD2 matches at 8 bases. CDR3 length: 14 residues. V trimming: 8 bases; J trimming: 7 bases; junction bases outside the gene matches: 14. Germline V gives CDR1 GTSNPN, CDR2 SVGIG (reference sequence). CDR3 loop: CAIASGGYMHTQYF. The CDR3 DNA sequence: TGTGCCATAGCCAGCGGGGGCTATATGCATACGCAGTATTTT.

The V gene is TRBV7-2, the J gene TRBJ2-7, with 10 positions matching TRBD2. The V and J ends lost 0 bases and 1 base, in that order; junction bases with no gene match: 6. CDR1 is SGHTA and CDR2 is FQGNSA in the germline V gene. The CDR3 has 17 amino acids. CDR3 bases: TGTGCCAGCAGCTTAGCGGCACGGACTAGCGGATCCTACGAGCAGTACTTC. Translated: CASSLAARTSGSYEQYF. Using reference TRBV7-2 and TRBJ2-7 for the parts outside the CDR3, the full variable domain is GAGVSQSPSNKVTEKGKDVELRCDPISGHTALYWYRQSLGQGLEFLIYFQGNSAPDKSGLPSDRFSAERTGGSVSTLTIQRTQQEDSAVYLCASSLAARTSGSYEQYFGPGTRLTVT.

This chain connects TRBV7-2 to TRBJ1-1; D unclear. Germline V gene sequence: CDR1 SGHTA, CDR2 FQGNSA. Trimming took 4 bases from V and 1 from J, leaving 13 bases between them. The CDR3 has 15 amino acids. The CDR3 reads CASSSEGAENTEAFF. The CDR3 nucleotides read TGTGCCAGCAGCTCGGAGGGAGCAGAGAACACTGAAGCTTTCTTT. Full variable domain (remainder filled in from reference TRBV7-2 and TRBJ1-1): GAGVSQSPSNKVTEKGKDVELRCDPISGHTALYWYRQSLGQGLEFLIYFQGNSAPDKSGLPSDRFSAERTGGSVSTLTIQRTQQEDSAVYLCASSSEGAENTEAFFGQGTRLTVV.

This chain uses TRBV2 with TRBJ1-6, with a possible D match to TRBD1 (6 bases). Germline V gene lookup returns CDR1 SNHLY and CDR2 FYNNEI. V dropped 2 bases and J dropped 9 bases, with 8 bases sitting between them. The CDR3 sequence is 13 residues long. The CDR3 DNA reads as TGTGCCAGCAGTGAACAGGGGACTTCACCCCTCCACTTT. Amino acids: CASSEQGTSPLHF.

This clone is a singleton in its sample. J is TRBJ1-5 and V is TRBV10-3; the match to TRBD1 covers 7 bases. The CDR3 sequence is 16 residues long. Germline CDR1 ENHRY, CDR2 SYGVKD. Trimming removed 0 bases from V and 5 bases from J; junction bases left unmatched: 7. The CDR3 sequence is CAISESRGQEDQPQHF. CDR3 DNA sequence: TGTGCCATCAGTGAGTCTAGGGGGCAGGAAGATCAGCCCCAGCATTTT.

The rearrangement links TRBV21-1 to TRBJ1-1; TRBD1 is the table's D call, not checked against the DNA. TRBV21-1 is flagged as a pseudogene. This CDR3 has 11 residues. The CDR3 sequence: CASSTRDRHFF. In DNA, the CDR3 is TGTGCCAGCAGCACCCGGGACAGACATTTCTTT.

The rearrangement uses TRBV6-1 and TRBJ1-2; TRBD1 is a possible D gene (5 bases). CDR3 length: 14 amino acids. V lost 1 base, J lost 2 bases, and 8 bases lay in between. Germline V lookup: CDR1 MNHNS, CDR2 SASEGT. Here the CDR3 DNA reads TGTGCCAGCAGTGAAGTAGCAGGGAACTATGGCTACACCTTC. Translation: CASSEVAGNYGYTF.

The chain combines TRBV7-2 with TRBJ1-3; no clear D. Germline CDR1 is SGHTA and CDR2 is FQGNSA. This CDR3 has 15 residues. V was pared by 2 bases and J by 0 bases, with 8 bases between. In DNA, the CDR3 is TGTGCCAGCAGCTTAATTGGGAGCTCTGGAAACACCATATATTTT. Encoded protein: CASSLIGSSGNTIYF.

The chain joins TRBV20-1 to TRBJ1-6, with 7 bases matching TRBD1. The CDR3 totals 17 residues. Per the germline V gene, CDR1 is DFQATT and CDR2 is SNEGSKA (reference sequence). J was trimmed by 7 bases and V by 3 bases; bases with no gene match: 15. The chain's CDR3 is CSASPIMTGSSNSPLHF. The CDR3 DNA sequence: TGCAGTGCTAGTCCAATAATGACAGGGTCCAGCAATTCACCCCTCCACTTT.

The V and J genes are TRBV9 and TRBJ2-1, with 7 bases identical to TRBD1. The CDR3 spans 16 residues. Per the germline V gene, CDR1 is SGDLS and CDR2 is YYNGEE. V shed 0 bases and J 1 base; nucleotides not matched to a gene: 4. CDR3 DNA: TGTGCCAGCAGCGTAGTAGGGGGCGGTTCCTACAATGAGCAGTTCTTC. It codes for CASSVVGGGSYNEQFF.